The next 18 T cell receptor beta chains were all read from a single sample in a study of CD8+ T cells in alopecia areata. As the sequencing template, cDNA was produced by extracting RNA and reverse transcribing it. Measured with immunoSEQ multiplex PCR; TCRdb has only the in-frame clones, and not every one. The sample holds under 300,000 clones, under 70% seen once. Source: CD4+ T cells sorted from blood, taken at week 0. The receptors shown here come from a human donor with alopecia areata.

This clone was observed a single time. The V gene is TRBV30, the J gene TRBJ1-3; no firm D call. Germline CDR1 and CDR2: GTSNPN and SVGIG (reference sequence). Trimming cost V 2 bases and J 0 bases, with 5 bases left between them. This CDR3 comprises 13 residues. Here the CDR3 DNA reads TGTGCCTGGAGTAAATTCTCTGGAAACACCATATATTTT. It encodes CAWSKFSGNTIYF.

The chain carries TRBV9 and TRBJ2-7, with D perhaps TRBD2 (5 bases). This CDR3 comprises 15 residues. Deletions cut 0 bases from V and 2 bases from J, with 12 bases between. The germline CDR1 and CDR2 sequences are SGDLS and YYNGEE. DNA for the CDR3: TGTGCCAGCAGCGTAGCTGTAGACGGGACCTACGAGCAGTACTTC. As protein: CASSVAVDGTYEQYF.

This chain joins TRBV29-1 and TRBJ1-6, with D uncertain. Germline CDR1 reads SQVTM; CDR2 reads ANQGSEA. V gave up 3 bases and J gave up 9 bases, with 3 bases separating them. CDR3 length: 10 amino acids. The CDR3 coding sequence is TGCAGCGTTGATCTTTCACCCCTCCACTTT. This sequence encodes CSVDLSPLHF. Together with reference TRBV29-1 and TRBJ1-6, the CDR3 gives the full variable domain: SAVISQKPSRDICQRGTSLTIQCQVDSQVTMMFWYRQQPGQSLTLIATANQGSEATYESGFVIDKFPISRPNLTFSTLTVSNMSPEDSSIYLCSVDLSPLHFGNGTRLTVT.

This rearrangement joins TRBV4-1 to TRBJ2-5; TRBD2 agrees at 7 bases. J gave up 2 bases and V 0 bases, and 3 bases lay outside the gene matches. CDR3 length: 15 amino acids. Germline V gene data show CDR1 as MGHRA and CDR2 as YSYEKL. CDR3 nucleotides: TGCGCCAGCAGCCAAGAGGGACTAAAACAAGAGACCCAGTACTTC. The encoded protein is CASSQEGLKQETQYF.

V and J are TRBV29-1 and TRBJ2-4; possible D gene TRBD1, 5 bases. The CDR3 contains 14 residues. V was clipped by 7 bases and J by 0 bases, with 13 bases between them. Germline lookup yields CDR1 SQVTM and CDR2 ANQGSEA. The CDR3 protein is CSAVDTLAKNIQYF. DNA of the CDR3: TGCAGCGCTGTGGACACTCTAGCCAAAAACATTCAGTACTTC. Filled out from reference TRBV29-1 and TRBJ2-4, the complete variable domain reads SAVISQKPSRDICQRGTSLTIQCQVDSQVTMMFWYRQQPGQSLTLIATANQGSEATYESGFVIDKFPISRPNLTFSTLTVSNMSPEDSSIYLCSAVDTLAKNIQYFGAGTRLSVL.

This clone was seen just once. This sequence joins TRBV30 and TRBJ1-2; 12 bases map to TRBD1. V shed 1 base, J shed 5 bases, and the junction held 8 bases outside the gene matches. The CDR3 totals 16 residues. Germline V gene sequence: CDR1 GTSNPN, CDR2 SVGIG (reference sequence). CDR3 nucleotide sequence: TGTGCCTGGAGTGCACTACCGGGACAGGGGGCGTATGGCTACACCTTC. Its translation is CAWSALPGQGAYGYTF.

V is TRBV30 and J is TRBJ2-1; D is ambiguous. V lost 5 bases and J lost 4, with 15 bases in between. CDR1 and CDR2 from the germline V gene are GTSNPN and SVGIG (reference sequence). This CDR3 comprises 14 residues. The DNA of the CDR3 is TGTGCCTGGGAGGTGAAGGGCCTATACAATGAGCAGTTCTTC. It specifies CAWEVKGLYNEQFF.

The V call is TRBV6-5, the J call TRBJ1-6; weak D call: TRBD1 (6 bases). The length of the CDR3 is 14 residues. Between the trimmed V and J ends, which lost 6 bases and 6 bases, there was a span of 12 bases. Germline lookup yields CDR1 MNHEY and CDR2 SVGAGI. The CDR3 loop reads CASRTLRGNSPLHF. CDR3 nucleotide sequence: TGTGCCAGCAGGACACTCAGGGGTAATTCACCCCTCCACTTT.

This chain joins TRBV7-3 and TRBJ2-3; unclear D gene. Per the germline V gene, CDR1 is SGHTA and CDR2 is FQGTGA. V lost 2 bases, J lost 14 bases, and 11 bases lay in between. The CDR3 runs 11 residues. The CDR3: CASSLGEARYF. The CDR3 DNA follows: TGTGCCAGCAGCTTAGGTGAAGCGAGGTATTTT.

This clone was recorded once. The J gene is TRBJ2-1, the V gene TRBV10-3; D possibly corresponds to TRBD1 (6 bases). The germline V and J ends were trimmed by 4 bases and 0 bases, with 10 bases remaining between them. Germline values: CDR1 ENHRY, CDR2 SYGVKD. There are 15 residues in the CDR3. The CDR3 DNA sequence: TGTGCCATCAGTGGGACAGCAACCTCCTACAATGAGCAGTTCTTC. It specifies CAISGTATSYNEQFF.

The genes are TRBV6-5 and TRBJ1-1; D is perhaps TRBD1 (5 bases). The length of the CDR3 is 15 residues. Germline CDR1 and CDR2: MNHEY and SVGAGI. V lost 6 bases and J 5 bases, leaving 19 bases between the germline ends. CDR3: CASSAPSTWGTEAFF. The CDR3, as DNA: TGTGCCAGCAGCGCCCCCTCGACATGGGGGACTGAAGCTTTCTTT.

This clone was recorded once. This CDR3 reads CASSPLGLDSNEQFF. Here the CDR3 DNA reads TGTGCCAGCAGCCCGTTGGGACTAGATTCCAATGAGCAGTTCTTC. The genes are TRBV11-2 and TRBJ2-1, with TRBD2 matching over 8 bases. The CDR3 sequence is 15 residues long. The J segment lost 6 bases and the V segment lost 5 bases, leaving 9 bases of the junction unmatched. From germline, CDR1 is SGHAT and CDR2 FQNNGV. Using reference TRBV11-2 and TRBJ2-1 for the parts outside the CDR3, the full variable domain is EAGVAQSPRYKIIEKRQSVAFWCNPISGHATLYWYQQILGQGPKLLIQFQNNGVVDDSQLPKDRFSAERLKGVDSTLKIQPAKLEDSAVYLCASSPLGLDSNEQFFGPGTRLTVL.

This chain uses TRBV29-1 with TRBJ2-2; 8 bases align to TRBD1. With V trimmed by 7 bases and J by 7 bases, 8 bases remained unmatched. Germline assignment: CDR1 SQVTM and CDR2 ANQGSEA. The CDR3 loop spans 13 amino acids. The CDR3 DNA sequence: TGCAGCGCCACGGACAGGGTTGGCGGGGAGCTGTTTTTT. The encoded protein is CSATDRVGGELFF.

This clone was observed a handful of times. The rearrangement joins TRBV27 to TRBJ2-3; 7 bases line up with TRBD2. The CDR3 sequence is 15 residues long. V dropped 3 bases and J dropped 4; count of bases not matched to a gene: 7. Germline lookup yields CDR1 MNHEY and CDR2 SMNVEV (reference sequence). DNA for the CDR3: TGTGCCAGCAGTTTTTCCGGGACTATCCCAGATACGCAGTATTTT. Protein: CASSFSGTIPDTQYF.

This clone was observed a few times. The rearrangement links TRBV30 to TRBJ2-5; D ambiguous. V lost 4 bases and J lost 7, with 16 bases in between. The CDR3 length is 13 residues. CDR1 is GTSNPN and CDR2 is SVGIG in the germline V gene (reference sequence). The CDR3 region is CAWNPDIPGTQYF. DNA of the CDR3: TGTGCCTGGAACCCAGACATCCCCGGGACCCAGTACTTC.

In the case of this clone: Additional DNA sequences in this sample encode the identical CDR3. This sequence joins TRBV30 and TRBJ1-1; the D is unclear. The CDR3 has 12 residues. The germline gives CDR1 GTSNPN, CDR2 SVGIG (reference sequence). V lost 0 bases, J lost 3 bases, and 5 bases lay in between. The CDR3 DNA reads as TGTGCCTGGAGTGTACGAGACACTGAAGCTTTCTTT. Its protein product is CAWSVRDTEAFF.

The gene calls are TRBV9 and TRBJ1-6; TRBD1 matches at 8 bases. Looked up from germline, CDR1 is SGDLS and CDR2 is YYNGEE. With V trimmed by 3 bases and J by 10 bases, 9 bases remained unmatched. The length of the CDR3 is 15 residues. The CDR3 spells CASSAMGQVASPLHF. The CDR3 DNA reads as TGTGCCAGCAGCGCCATGGGACAGGTGGCCTCACCCCTCCACTTT.

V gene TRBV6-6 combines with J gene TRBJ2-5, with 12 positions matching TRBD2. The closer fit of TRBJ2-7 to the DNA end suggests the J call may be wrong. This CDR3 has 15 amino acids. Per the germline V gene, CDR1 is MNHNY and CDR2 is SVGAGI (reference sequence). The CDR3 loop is CASSYPTSGGYEQYF. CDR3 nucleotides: TGTGCCAGCAGTTACCCGACTAGCGGGGGCTACGAGCAGTACTTC.